Detailed here is one TCR beta chain. These data come from a study of blood T cell repertoires in COVID-19. For the study at large: Both acute and convalescent COVID-19 samples were obtained from the United States, Italy and Spain. T cells, B-cell-depleted T cells, or PBMCs supplied cDNA or gDNA.

Per the original data handling: Counts of nucleated cells, estimated from reference gene primer amplification, were obtained. Method: immunoSEQ multiplex PCR; TCRdb's copy keeps in-frame clones and lacks some. That table is the source of V, J and clone size, and D and trimming were worked out from the DNA. The table has roughly 390,000 clones, more than 75% seen once. Seattle researchers signed up patients amid active infection and tracked them longitudinally. Germline V lookup: CDR1 SGHDN, CDR2 FVKESK. The CDR3 spans 11 residues. The V end lost 2 bases, the J end lost 7 bases, and 6 bases lay between the germline ends.

The V call is TRBV14, the J call TRBJ2-7, with no clear D. Sequencing used peripheral blood. This sequence was found in a woman aged 30 to 39 with COVID-19, enrolled during active disease. CDR3 amino acids: CASSQFGEQYF. In nucleotides, the CDR3 is TGTGCCAGCAGCCAATTCGGGGAGCAGTACTTC.